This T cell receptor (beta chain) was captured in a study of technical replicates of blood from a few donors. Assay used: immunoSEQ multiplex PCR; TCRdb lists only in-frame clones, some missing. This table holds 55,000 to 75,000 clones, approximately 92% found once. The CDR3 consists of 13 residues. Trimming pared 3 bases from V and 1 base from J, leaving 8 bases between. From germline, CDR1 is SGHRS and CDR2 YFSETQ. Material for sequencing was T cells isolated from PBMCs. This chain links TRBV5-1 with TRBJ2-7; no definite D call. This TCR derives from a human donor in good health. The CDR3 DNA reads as TGCGCCAGCAGCTCCCGAGGTTCCTACGAGCAGTACTTC. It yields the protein CASSSRGSYEQYF.